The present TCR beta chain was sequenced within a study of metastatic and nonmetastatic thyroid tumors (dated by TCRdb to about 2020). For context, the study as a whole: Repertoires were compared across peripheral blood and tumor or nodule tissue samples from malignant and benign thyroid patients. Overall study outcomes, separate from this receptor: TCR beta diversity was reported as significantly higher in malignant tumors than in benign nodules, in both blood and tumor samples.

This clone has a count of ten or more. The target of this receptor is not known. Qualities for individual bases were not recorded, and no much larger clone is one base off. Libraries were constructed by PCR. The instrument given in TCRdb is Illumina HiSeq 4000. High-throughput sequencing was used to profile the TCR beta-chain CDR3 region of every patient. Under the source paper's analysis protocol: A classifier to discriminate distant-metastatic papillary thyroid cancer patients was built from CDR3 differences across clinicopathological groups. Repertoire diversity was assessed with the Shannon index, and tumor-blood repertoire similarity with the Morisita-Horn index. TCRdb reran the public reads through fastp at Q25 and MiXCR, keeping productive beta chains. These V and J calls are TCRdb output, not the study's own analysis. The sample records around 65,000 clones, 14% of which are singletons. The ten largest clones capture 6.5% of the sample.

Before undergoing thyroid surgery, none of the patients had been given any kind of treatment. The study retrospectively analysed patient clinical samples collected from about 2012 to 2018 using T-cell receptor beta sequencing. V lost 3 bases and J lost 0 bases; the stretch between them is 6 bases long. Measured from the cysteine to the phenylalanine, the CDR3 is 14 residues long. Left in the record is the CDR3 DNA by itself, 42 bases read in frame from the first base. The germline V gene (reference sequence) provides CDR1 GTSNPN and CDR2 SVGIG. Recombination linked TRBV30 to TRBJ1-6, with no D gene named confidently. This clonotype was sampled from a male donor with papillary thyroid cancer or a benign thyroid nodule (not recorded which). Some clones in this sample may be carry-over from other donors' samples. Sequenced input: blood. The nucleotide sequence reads TGTGCCTGGAGCGGGAGCTCCTATAATTCACCCCTCCACTTT. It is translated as CAWSGSSYNSPLHF.